The source of this T cell receptor beta chain is a study of blood T cell repertoires in COVID-19 (dated by TCRdb to the early 2020s). With respect to the entire study: Samples from collaborators originated in the United States, Italy and Spain and spanned both the acute and convalescent phases of COVID-19. The material from the prospective study consisted of cDNA or gDNA derived from T cells, B-cell-depleted T cells, or PBMCs. Subjects who had been exposed to COVID-19, were actively infected with it, or had recovered from it provided the deeply sampled blood TCRbeta repertoires that made up the dataset. The repertoires were released in a freely available public database intended as a resource for research on the immune response to SARS-CoV-2. Samples were obtained from the ongoing ImmuneRACE study (first 160 participants) and from about 1,300 subjects provided by 6 global collaborators. A de-identified subject ID, COVID-19 status, age in years and sex were almost always included in the sample metadata. Where HLA class I and class II types were available, the types were taken from metadata supplied by the sample provider, not from assay-based typing.

Per the germline V gene (reference sequence), GTSNPN is the CDR1 and SVGIG is the CDR2. Here V drops 3 bases and J drops 5 bases, and the junction holds 12 bases not matched to any gene. Including cysteine and phenylalanine, the CDR3 has 15 amino acids. Of the read, only the CDR3 DNA is kept; its 45 bases are in frame from base 1. Each collaborating institution followed its own protocols to collect whole blood in K2EDTA tubes. For TCRbeta analysis, collaborators shipped samples as frozen whole blood, isolated PBMCs, or DNA extracted from either of those sample types. Results the study describes overall, beyond this receptor: Clinical and demographic metadata were provided uncurated, with the amount varying by source and participant.

Regarding this clone: What this receptor recognizes is not known. Base-call qualities are not available, and no considerably larger clone is one nucleotide away.

The immunoSEQ Assay, a bias-controlled multiplex PCR, was used to amplify TCRbeta CDR3 regions from genomic DNA. In the authors' own workflow: The number of nucleated cells in each sample was estimated by amplification of reference gene primers within the assay. Sequence reads were collapsed and filtered to measure the absolute abundance of every unique TCRbeta CDR3 rearrangement. For each sample, productive Simpson clonality was calculated as the square root of Simpson's diversity index over productive rearrangements. Drawn from immuneACCESS, this table holds only the in-frame rearrangements with V and J called that TCRdb kept. Clones are partly lost; checked studies trace under half to an unresolved V gene and leave the rest unexplained. Clonal size and the V and J genes are those of that table, whereas D and trimming came from the DNA. The sample includes approximately 80,000 clones, with approximately 80% observed a single time. The ten most abundant clones make up approximately 2% of the sample.

This clonotype was obtained from a woman in her sixties or seventies with acute or convalescent COVID-19. Sequences were obtained from peripheral blood. Recombination connected TRBV30 to TRBJ1-1, and 7 bases in between align with TRBD1. The sequence in DNA is TGTGCCTGGAGGCCCACGACAGGGATAAGTACTGAAGCTTTCTTT. This sequence encodes CAWRPTTGISTEAFF.